These T cell receptor beta chains were read from a single sample in a study of CD8 T cells in Susac syndrome. From the immunoSEQ multiplex PCR reads, TCRdb called clonotypes with MiXCR, one entry per CDR3 protein. The table shows fewer than 350,000 distinct CDR3 sequences, with 89% occurring only once. The material sequenced was CD8+ T cells from PBMCs. These receptors were obtained from a human donor with multiple sclerosis. Each CDR3 is given with its conserved first and last residue. The order of the fields is clone size, D gene, J gene, V gene, CDR3 length, CDR3 DNA, CDR3 protein. A D gene is named only where the DNA matches it firmly. Only some rows state a clone size, as once, few, many or a class for expanded clones.

clone_size: NA
d_call: TRBD2
j_call: TRBJ2-1
v_call: TRBV29-1
cdr3_length: 14
cdr3_nt: TGCAGCGCCGCCCCTAGCGGGAACTACAATGAGCAGTTCTTC
cdr3_aa: CSAAPSGNYNEQFF

clone_size: NA
d_call: TRBD2
j_call: TRBJ2-3
v_call: TRBV7-6
cdr3_length: 19
cdr3_nt: TGTGCCAGCAGCCCGGACAACCCCGGGACTAGCGGGGATCGAGATACGCAGTATTTT
cdr3_aa: CASSPDNPGTSGDRDTQYF

clone_size: NA
d_call: NA
j_call: TRBJ1-1
v_call: TRBV29-1
cdr3_length: 13
cdr3_nt: TGCAGCGCGCGGAAGGGGGACGTGACTGAAGCTTTCTTT
cdr3_aa: CSARKGDVTEAFF

clone_size: NA
d_call: NA
j_call: TRBJ1-1
v_call: TRBV1
cdr3_length: 12
cdr3_nt: TGCACCAGCAGCCGACCTACAGGGAAAGCTTTCTTT
cdr3_aa: CTSSRPTGKAFF

clone_size: NA
d_call: TRBD1
j_call: TRBJ1-2
v_call: TRBV2
cdr3_length: 14
cdr3_nt: TGTGCCAGCAGTGATGGAGGGACAGTCTATGGCTACACCTTC
cdr3_aa: CASSDGGTVYGYTF

clone_size: NA
d_call: TRBD1
j_call: TRBJ2-7
v_call: TRBV28
cdr3_length: 15
cdr3_nt: TGTGCCAGCAGTCCCCCGACAGGGACCCCCTACGAGCAGTACTTC
cdr3_aa: CASSPPTGTPYEQYF

clone_size: once
d_call: NA
j_call: TRBJ1-2
v_call: TRBV12-3/TRBV12-4
cdr3_length: 13
cdr3_nt: TGTGCCAGCAGTTTAGGGGGGGTAGCTGGCTACACCTTC
cdr3_aa: CASSLGGVAGYTF

clone_size: NA
d_call: TRBD2
j_call: TRBJ2-3
v_call: TRBV27
cdr3_length: 13
cdr3_nt: TGTGCCAGCGCCCAATCCGGGACTAGTCGACAGTATTTT
cdr3_aa: CASAQSGTSRQYF

clone_size: NA
d_call: NA
j_call: TRBJ1-1
v_call: TRBV27
cdr3_length: 15
cdr3_nt: TGTGCCAGCAGTTTGGCGCGCAGGCCGGCGACGGAGGCTTTCTTT
cdr3_aa: CASSLARRPATEAFF

clone_size: NA
d_call: TRBD1
j_call: TRBJ2-5
v_call: TRBV12-3/TRBV12-4
cdr3_length: 16
cdr3_nt: TGTGCCAGCAGTCTCGTGACAGGGGGCCTCGGGGAGACCCAGTACTTC
cdr3_aa: CASSLVTGGLGETQYF

clone_size: NA
d_call: TRBD2
j_call: TRBJ2-1
v_call: TRBV12-3/TRBV12-4
cdr3_length: 18
cdr3_nt: TGTGCCAGCAGCCGTGGACTAGCGGGAAGGCTCCCGTACAATGAGCAGTTCTTC
cdr3_aa: CASSRGLAGRLPYNEQFF

clone_size: NA
d_call: TRBD2
j_call: TRBJ2-2
v_call: TRBV27
cdr3_length: 20
cdr3_nt: TGTGCCAGCAGTAAAGGACACGGGACTAGCGGGAGTTCTGTTACCGGGGAGCTGTTTTTT
cdr3_aa: CASSKGHGTSGSSVTGELFF

clone_size: NA
d_call: NA
j_call: TRBJ2-1
v_call: TRBV19
cdr3_length: 14
cdr3_nt: TGTGCCAGTAGTATGGGACTGACTTACAATGAGCAGTTCTTC
cdr3_aa: CASSMGLTYNEQFF

clone_size: once
d_call: TRBD1
j_call: TRBJ1-2
v_call: TRBV9
cdr3_length: 18
cdr3_nt: TGTGCCAGCAGCGTAGTGGGGACAGGGGCCCTAGCTAACTATGGCTACACCTTC
cdr3_aa: CASSVVGTGALANYGYTF

clone_size: NA
d_call: NA
j_call: TRBJ2-2
v_call: TRBV29-1
cdr3_length: 11
cdr3_nt: TGCAGCGTTGGGGGGGCCGGGGAGCTGTTTTTT
cdr3_aa: CSVGGAGELFF

clone_size: NA
d_call: TRBD1
j_call: TRBJ1-2
v_call: TRBV4-3
cdr3_length: 14
cdr3_nt: TGCGCCAGCAGCCCCGGGACAGGACAATATGGCTACACCTTC
cdr3_aa: CASSPGTGQYGYTF

clone_size: NA
d_call: NA
j_call: TRBJ1-2
v_call: TRBV27
cdr3_length: 15
cdr3_nt: TGTGCCAGCAGTTTATCAGGGGGTTGGGGCTATGGCTACACCTTC
cdr3_aa: CASSLSGGWGYGYTF

clone_size: NA
d_call: TRBD2
j_call: TRBJ2-1
v_call: TRBV28
cdr3_length: 21
cdr3_nt: TGTGCCAGCAGTTTAGGAGGACTAGCAACGCATCGATTGCCCTCCTACAATGAGCAGTTCTTC
cdr3_aa: CASSLGGLATHRLPSYNEQFF

clone_size: NA
d_call: NA
j_call: TRBJ2-5
v_call: TRBV12-5
cdr3_length: 11
cdr3_nt: TGTGCTAGTGGGACACAAGAGACCCAGTACTTC
cdr3_aa: CASGTQETQYF

clone_size: NA
d_call: TRBD1
j_call: TRBJ2-5
v_call: TRBV5-4
cdr3_length: 14
cdr3_nt: TGTGCCAGCAGCTCACCGGGACAGGAGGAGACCCAGTACTTC
cdr3_aa: CASSSPGQEETQYF

clone_size: NA
d_call: TRBD1
j_call: TRBJ2-1
v_call: TRBV7-8
cdr3_length: 15
cdr3_nt: TGTGCCAGCAGCTTAGCCCCTTCGACAGGGGGTGAGCAGTTCTTC
cdr3_aa: CASSLAPSTGGEQFF

clone_size: NA
d_call: NA
j_call: TRBJ2-7
v_call: TRBV6-2/TRBV6-3
cdr3_length: 16
cdr3_nt: TGTGCCAGCAGTTACTCCATGATGGGTCCCAGCTACGAGCAGTACTTC
cdr3_aa: CASSYSMMGPSYEQYF

clone_size: NA
d_call: TRBD1
j_call: TRBJ1-1
v_call: TRBV27
cdr3_length: 16
cdr3_nt: TGTGCCAGCACGGGGCTCCCGGGACAGGGTACCGCTGAAGCTTTCTTT
cdr3_aa: CASTGLPGQGTAEAFF

clone_size: NA
d_call: TRBD2
j_call: TRBJ2-1
v_call: TRBV27
cdr3_length: 15
cdr3_nt: TGTGCCAGCAGTTTTGGGACTAGCGGAAACAATGAGCAGTTCTTC
cdr3_aa: CASSFGTSGNNEQFF

clone_size: NA
d_call: NA
j_call: TRBJ2-2
v_call: TRBV5-4
cdr3_length: 12
cdr3_nt: TGTGCCAGCAAGTGGGGGACCGGGGAGCTGTTTTTT
cdr3_aa: CASKWGTGELFF

clone_size: few
d_call: NA
j_call: TRBJ2-5
v_call: TRBV4-3
cdr3_length: 14
cdr3_nt: TGCGCCAGCAGCCAAGATCCCGGGGCGGAGACCCAGTACTTC
cdr3_aa: CASSQDPGAETQYF

clone_size: few
d_call: TRBD1
j_call: TRBJ2-7
v_call: TRBV28
cdr3_length: 15
cdr3_nt: TGTGCCAGCAGTTTAGACAGGGGACTTTCCTACGAGCAGTACTTC
cdr3_aa: CASSLDRGLSYEQYF

clone_size: NA
d_call: NA
j_call: TRBJ1-3
v_call: TRBV6-1
cdr3_length: 15
cdr3_nt: TGTGCCAGCAGTGAATTTCGGACCTCTGGAAACACCATATATTTT
cdr3_aa: CASSEFRTSGNTIYF

clone_size: NA
d_call: NA
j_call: TRBJ1-4
v_call: TRBV12-3/TRBV12-4
cdr3_length: 19
cdr3_nt: TGTGCCAGCAGTTACACGACGGAGACCCTAAGGGCAACTAATGAAAAACTGTTTTTT
cdr3_aa: CASSYTTETLRATNEKLFF

clone_size: NA
d_call: TRBD1
j_call: TRBJ2-7
v_call: TRBV29-1
cdr3_length: 12
cdr3_nt: TGCAGCGGGTGGGACAGACCCTACGAGCAGTACTTC
cdr3_aa: CSGWDRPYEQYF

clone_size: once
d_call: TRBD1
j_call: TRBJ1-2
v_call: TRBV5-8
cdr3_length: 17
cdr3_nt: TGTGCCAGCAGCTCATCTTGGACAGGGAAAGGGGACTATGGCTACACCTTC
cdr3_aa: CASSSSWTGKGDYGYTF

clone_size: NA
d_call: NA
j_call: TRBJ2-7
v_call: TRBV4-3
cdr3_length: 15
cdr3_nt: TGCGCCAGCAGCCAAGGGGTCACAAAAACCTACGAGCAGTACTTC
cdr3_aa: CASSQGVTKTYEQYF

clone_size: NA
d_call: NA
j_call: TRBJ2-7
v_call: TRBV4-3
cdr3_length: 14
cdr3_nt: TGCGCCAGCAGATGGGCCAAAGGGACCGGCGAGCAGTACTTC
cdr3_aa: CASRWAKGTGEQYF

clone_size: NA
d_call: NA
j_call: TRBJ2-7
v_call: TRBV20-1
cdr3_length: 14
cdr3_nt: TGCAGTGCTAAGTCAAGAGACAGAGCCTACGAGCAGTACTTC
cdr3_aa: CSAKSRDRAYEQYF

clone_size: once
d_call: TRBD2
j_call: TRBJ2-1
v_call: TRBV9
cdr3_length: 19
cdr3_nt: TGTGCCAGCAGCGCCGGACTAGCGGGAGCCCAGAGCTCCTACAATGAGCAGTTCTTC
cdr3_aa: CASSAGLAGAQSSYNEQFF

clone_size: NA
d_call: TRBD2
j_call: TRBJ2-3
v_call: TRBV7-3
cdr3_length: 15
cdr3_nt: TGTGCCAGCAGTCCTTCTAGCGGGGGGGCCCATACGCAGTATTTT
cdr3_aa: CASSPSSGGAHTQYF

clone_size: NA
d_call: TRBD1
j_call: TRBJ1-1
v_call: TRBV29-1
cdr3_length: 15
cdr3_nt: TGCAGCGTTGAAGGTCAGGGGGAAAAGAACACTGAAGCTTTCTTT
cdr3_aa: CSVEGQGEKNTEAFF

clone_size: NA
d_call: NA
j_call: TRBJ1-2
v_call: TRBV5-1
cdr3_length: 14
cdr3_nt: TGCGCCAGCAGCTTGCCCGGGACGGCCTATGGCTACACCTTC
cdr3_aa: CASSLPGTAYGYTF

clone_size: NA
d_call: TRBD1
j_call: TRBJ2-4
v_call: TRBV12-3/TRBV12-4
cdr3_length: 14
cdr3_nt: TGTGCCAGCAGTTTAGGGACAGGGTTAAACATTCAGTACTTC
cdr3_aa: CASSLGTGLNIQYF

clone_size: NA
d_call: NA
j_call: TRBJ2-1
v_call: TRBV6-2/TRBV6-3
cdr3_length: 12
cdr3_nt: TGTGCCAGCAGTTACGAATACAATGAGCAGTTCTTC
cdr3_aa: CASSYEYNEQFF

clone_size: NA
d_call: NA
j_call: TRBJ1-1
v_call: TRBV29-1
cdr3_length: 11
cdr3_nt: TGCAGCGGGGGGGTAAGGGCTGAAGCTTTCTTT
cdr3_aa: CSGGVRAEAFF

clone_size: NA
d_call: NA
j_call: TRBJ2-1
v_call: TRBV30
cdr3_length: 14
cdr3_nt: TGTGCCTGGAGAGTACTAAAACATTACAATGAGCAGTTCTTC
cdr3_aa: CAWRVLKHYNEQFF

clone_size: NA
d_call: TRBD1
j_call: TRBJ2-5
v_call: TRBV25-1
cdr3_length: 16
cdr3_nt: TGTGCCAGCAGTCTCGGGACAGGGGGGCCTCAAGAGACCCAGTACTTC
cdr3_aa: CASSLGTGGPQETQYF

clone_size: few
d_call: NA
j_call: TRBJ2-7
v_call: TRBV27
cdr3_length: 12
cdr3_nt: TGTGCCAGCAGTTTAATTGGCGGAGAGCAGTACTTC
cdr3_aa: CASSLIGGEQYF

clone_size: NA
d_call: TRBD1
j_call: TRBJ1-2
v_call: TRBV29-1
cdr3_length: 13
cdr3_nt: TGCAGCGTTAAGGGACAGGGCCGTTATGGCTACACCTTC
cdr3_aa: CSVKGQGRYGYTF

clone_size: NA
d_call: TRBD1
j_call: TRBJ1-1
v_call: TRBV7-9
cdr3_length: 15
cdr3_nt: TGTGCCAGCAGCTTAGGACAGGGGGAGGATACTGAAGCTTTCTTT
cdr3_aa: CASSLGQGEDTEAFF

clone_size: NA
d_call: NA
j_call: TRBJ1-5
v_call: TRBV30
cdr3_length: 14
cdr3_nt: TGTGCCTGGAGTGTTAAGGGGGGCGGTCAGCCCCAGCATTTT
cdr3_aa: CAWSVKGGGQPQHF

clone_size: NA
d_call: TRBD2
j_call: TRBJ2-1
v_call: TRBV20-1
cdr3_length: 16
cdr3_nt: TGCAGTGCTATCACCGGGACTAGCGGCAATTTGGATGAGCAGTTCTTC
cdr3_aa: CSAITGTSGNLDEQFF

clone_size: NA
d_call: TRBD2
j_call: TRBJ2-7
v_call: TRBV30
cdr3_length: 13
cdr3_nt: TGTGCCTGGGGGACTAGCGGGGCCTACGAGCAGTACTTC
cdr3_aa: CAWGTSGAYEQYF

clone_size: NA
d_call: NA
j_call: TRBJ2-3
v_call: TRBV20-1
cdr3_length: 14
cdr3_nt: TGCAGTGCTAGAAGGGAGGAGCTTTTAGATACGCAGTATTTT
cdr3_aa: CSARREELLDTQYF

clone_size: few
d_call: NA
j_call: TRBJ1-5
v_call: TRBV6-2/TRBV6-3
cdr3_length: 13
cdr3_nt: TGTGCCAGCGGCGTAGGGGGCAATCAGCCCCAGCATTTT
cdr3_aa: CASGVGGNQPQHF

clone_size: NA
d_call: TRBD1
j_call: TRBJ2-7
v_call: TRBV6-5
cdr3_length: 14
cdr3_nt: TGTGCCAGCAGTTGGGGACAGGGGTTCAACGAGCAGTACTTC
cdr3_aa: CASSWGQGFNEQYF

clone_size: NA
d_call: NA
j_call: TRBJ1-1
v_call: TRBV14
cdr3_length: 14
cdr3_nt: TGTGCCAGCAGACTGGGAGACACAGGGCCTGAAGCTTTCTTT
cdr3_aa: CASRLGDTGPEAFF

clone_size: NA
d_call: TRBD1
j_call: TRBJ1-5
v_call: TRBV27
cdr3_length: 17
cdr3_nt: TGTGCCAGCAGTCCCGGGACAGGAACCTATAGCAATCAGCCCCAGCATTTT
cdr3_aa: CASSPGTGTYSNQPQHF